This T cell receptor beta chain derives from a study of blood T cell repertoires in COVID-19. The length of the CDR3 is 11 residues. V lost 6 bases and J 6 bases, leaving 12 bases between the germline ends. Germline CDR1 and CDR2: DFQATT and SNEGSKA (reference sequence). This table comes from immunoSEQ multiplex PCR, and its TCRdb copy is limited to in-frame clones, with some not included. Of 350,000 to 450,000 clones listed, roughly nine tenths were seen once; the top ten hold 0.8% to 0.9%. This clone was found once. The J gene is TRBJ2-7, the V gene TRBV20-1, with D possibly TRBD1 on 5 matching bases. Sequencing was carried out using PBMCs or T cells enriched from blood (not recorded which). The TCR comes from a woman aged 40 to 55 who had been exposed to COVID-19. The CDR3 DNA follows: TGCAGTGCAGGGCAGGGCCTCGAGCAGTACTTC. Its translation: CSAGQGLEQYF.